This TCR beta chain stems from a study of siplizumab effects on memory and regulatory T cells. As concerns this clone: Its antigen is not identified.

TCRdb's table, derived via immunoSEQ multiplex PCR, lists solely in-frame clones and lacks some. The sample consists of about 97,000 clones, over 90% of them appearing once. Study findings and constraints: Both greater diversity than memory cells and a major contribution to the alloresponse seemed to characterize naive T cells. A minor fraction of alloreactive clones, and no more, mapped to unstimulated subsets. The authors did not confirm suppressive function in proliferating Tregs from siplizumab cultures.

This sequence originates from a human donor in good health. Material: non-Treg CD4+ T cells sorted from blood.

The CDR3 region is CASSWGNRGETQYF. The DNA of the CDR3 is TGTGCCAGCAGTTGGGGGAATCGCGGGGAGACCCAGTACTTC. The V and J genes are TRBV6-5 and TRBJ2-5; D might be TRBD1 or TRBD2, each matching 5 bases. V was clipped by 4 bases and J by 5 bases, with 14 bases between them. Germline values: CDR1 MNHEY, CDR2 SVGAGI. This CDR3 is built from 14 residues.